Shown below are 24 T cell receptor beta chains from a single sample sequenced in a study of shared clonotypes between healthy human individuals. The method was immunoSEQ multiplex PCR; TCRdb's version includes in-frame clones alone and lacks a portion of them. The table includes 2.3 million or so clones, more than 85% detected once. The sequenced sample consisted of naive CD4+ T cells from PBMCs. Sample subset: CD45RA+ positively selected. Receptor source: a man aged 18-30 years in good health. Some clones in this sample may be carry-over from other donors' samples.

The chain couples TRBV28 to TRBJ1-4; the D gene is possibly TRBD1 (5 bases). Germline CDR1 is MDHEN and CDR2 is SYDVKM. The CDR3 runs to 16 residues. Trimming took 2 bases from V and 2 from J, leaving 12 bases between them. The CDR3 sequence is CASSLEGVGTNEKLFF. CDR3 bases: TGTGCCAGCAGTTTAGAAGGGGTGGGGACTAATGAAAAACTGTTTTTT. The whole variable domain, remainder taken from reference TRBV28 and TRBJ1-4, is DVKVTQSSRYLVKRTGEKVFLECVQDMDHENMFWYRQDPGLGLRLIYFSYDVKMKEKGDIPEGYSVSREKKERFSLILESASTNQTSMYLCASSLEGVGTNEKLFFGSGTQLSVL.

The V and J genes are TRBV7-9 and TRBJ1-4, with TRBD1 identical over 8 bases. Per germline, CDR1 SEHNR and CDR2 FQNEAQ (reference sequence). The CDR3 contains 16 residues. Trimming at V came to 5 bases and at J to 8 bases, leaving 13 bases not matched to a gene. CDR3 sequence (DNA): TGTGCCAGCAGCACCCACAGGGGGGGGCAAATCGAAAAACTGTTTTTT. This sequence encodes CASSTHRGGQIEKLFF.

V gene TRBV7-6 combines with J gene TRBJ2-2; 11 bases fit TRBD2. The V and J ends lost 5 bases and 7 bases, in that order; junction bases with no gene match: 18. CDR1 and CDR2 (germline): SGHVS, FNYEAQ. The CDR3 has 19 amino acids. The CDR3 DNA reads as TGTGCCAGCAGCAAACTAGCGGGGGACTCCCGGGGGATTGACGGGGAGCTGTTTTTT. Translated, it gives CASSKLAGDSRGIDGELFF.

This rearrangement joins TRBV27 to TRBJ2-7; D may be TRBD1 or TRBD2 (5 bases each). Germline V gives CDR1 MNHEY, CDR2 SMNVEV (reference sequence). With 5 bases removed from V and 9 bases from J, the gap between germline ends came to 23 bases. The CDR3 consists of 15 residues. In DNA form, the CDR3 reads TGTGCCAGCAGTAAGTCCCGGGACGGGACGCGGGCGCAGTACTTC. Encoded protein: CASSKSRDGTRAQYF.

Comments on this clone: The same CDR3 also results from other DNA sequences found in this sample. This chain connects TRBV14 to TRBJ2-5; TRBD1 might be the D (5 bases). CDR3 length equals 14 residues. Trimming left V 1 base short and J 0 bases short, with 6 bases between. Germline V gene data show CDR1 as SGHDN and CDR2 as FVKESK. The CDR3, as DNA: TGTGCCAGCAGCCAAGTCAGGGACCAAGAGACCCAGTACTTC. Protein product: CASSQVRDQETQYF.

This clone was seen only once. This rearrangement joins TRBV7-2 to TRBJ1-2; the D is unclear. The V gene lost 2 bases and the J gene lost 4 bases, with 26 bases spanning the gap. The CDR3 length is 19 residues. Germline values: CDR1 SGHTA, CDR2 FQGNSA. In DNA form, the CDR3 reads TGTGCCAGCAGCTTACCCCCGTCGGGTGCCGGCCGGGTGGGCTATGGCTACACCTTC. Protein: CASSLPPSGAGRVGYGYTF.

This chain joins TRBV7-2 and TRBJ2-1; D not certain. The CDR3 has 13 residues. Germline V gives CDR1 SGHTA, CDR2 FQGNSA. Trimming left V 5 bases short and J 8 bases short, with 13 bases between. This CDR3 is CASSPTGPYEQFF. CDR3 in DNA: TGTGCCAGCAGCCCTACTGGGCCTTATGAGCAGTTCTTC.

V and J are TRBV21-1 and TRBJ2-1; the table names TRBD1, a call not compared with the DNA. TRBV21-1 is a known pseudogene. The CDR3 consists of 13 residues. DNA for the CDR3: TGTGCCAGTAGACAGAGCTCCTACAATGAGCAGTTCTTC. It is translated as CASRQSSYNEQFF.

CDR3 bases: TGTGCCAGCAGTGAAGCAGGGACCTACGAGCAGTACTTC. It yields the protein CASSEAGTYEQYF. V is TRBV25-1 and J is TRBJ2-7; D might be TRBD1 (5 bases). This CDR3 spans 13 amino acids. V lost 2 bases and J 2 bases, leaving 7 bases between the germline ends. Germline CDR1 reads MGHDK; CDR2 reads SYGVNS.

This sequence joins TRBV5-4 and TRBJ2-3; the D gene is possibly TRBD1 (6 bases). Germline CDR1 and CDR2: SGHNT and YYREEE (reference sequence). Trimming left V 4 bases short and J 2 bases short, with 11 bases between. The CDR3 loop spans 14 amino acids. This CDR3 reads CASSHGTLTDTQYF. CDR3 coding DNA: TGTGCCAGCAGCCATGGGACACTCACAGATACGCAGTATTTT. Using reference TRBV5-4 and TRBJ2-3 for the parts outside the CDR3, the full variable domain is ETGVTQSPTHLIKTRGQQVTLRCSSQSGHNTVSWYQQALGQGPQFIFQYYREEENGRGNFPPRFSGLQFPNYSSELNVNALELDDSALYLCASSHGTLTDTQYFGPGTRLTVL.

The chain has TRBV9 and TRBJ2-3; 10 bases align to TRBD2. Germline V lookup: CDR1 SGDLS, CDR2 YYNGEE. J gave up 4 bases and V 3 bases, and 8 bases lay outside the gene matches. The CDR3 is 16 amino acids. In DNA form, the CDR3 reads TGTGCCAGCAGCGAGCGGGAGGGCCTATCTGCAGATACGCAGTATTTT. This gives the protein CASSEREGLSADTQYF.

This clone was counted between two and nine times. The sample has other DNA sequences that encode this CDR3 too. The chain recombines TRBV7-6 with TRBJ1-1; possible D gene TRBD1, 5 bases. Looked up from germline, CDR1 is SGHVS and CDR2 is FNYEAQ. The CDR3 totals 13 residues. V gave up 0 bases and J gave up 5 bases, with 7 bases separating them. The CDR3 DNA sequence: TGTGCCAGCAGCTTAGCAAGGGGAACTGAAGCTTTCTTT. Translated, it gives CASSLARGTEAFF.

The chain combines TRBV27 with TRBJ2-3; 10 bases map to TRBD2. Germline CDR1 and CDR2: MNHEY and SMNVEV (reference sequence). The CDR3 covers 15 residues. J was trimmed by 3 bases and V by 2 bases; bases with no gene match: 2. CDR3 bases: TGTGCCAGCAGTTTACTAGCGGGAGTGACAGATACGCAGTATTTT. As protein: CASSLLAGVTDTQYF.

The CDR3 DNA reads TGTGCCAGCAGCTCCCGTTACCAAAGACCGGTCCACGAGCAGTACTTC. Protein: CASSSRYQRPVHEQYF. The chain couples TRBV11-2 to TRBJ2-7; D is unresolved. The length of the CDR3 is 16 residues. Germline V CDR1 and CDR2: SGHAT, FQNNGV. V dropped 4 bases and J dropped 5 bases, with 21 bases sitting between them.

The chain employs TRBV6-4 and TRBJ2-3, with no clear D. The CDR3 covers 12 residues. CDR1 and CDR2 from the germline V gene are MRHNA and SNTAGT. The V end lost 1 base, the J end lost 3 bases, and 2 bases lay between the germline ends. This CDR3 reads CASSDFTDTQYF. CDR3 in DNA: TGTGCCAGCAGTGACTTTACAGATACGCAGTATTTT.

The chain has TRBV28 and TRBJ2-7; 10 nucleotides agree with TRBD1. The ends lost 7 bases at V and 6 bases at J; junction bases unmatched: 15. The V gene's germline CDR1 is MDHEN and CDR2 SYDVKM. CDR3 length: 16 residues. The CDR3: CASTLRVGTGDSEQYF. In DNA form, the CDR3 reads TGTGCCAGCACCCTAAGGGTCGGGACAGGGGATTCCGAGCAGTACTTC.

This chain uses TRBV5-5 with TRBJ1-2, with D possibly being TRBD1 (6 bases). The germline V gene encodes CDR1 SGHKS and CDR2 YYEKEE (reference sequence). CDR3 length equals 14 residues. Trimming pared 1 base from V and 6 bases from J, leaving 13 bases between. This CDR3 reads CASSLTGSSHGYTF. CDR3 nucleotides: TGTGCCAGCAGCTTGACAGGGTCGAGCCATGGCTACACCTTC.

A remark on this clone: This same CDR3 is encoded by further DNA sequences in the sample. The chain couples TRBV29-1 to TRBJ2-3, with 7 positions matching TRBD1. Germline assignment: CDR1 SQVTM and CDR2 ANQGSEA. CDR3 length equals 14 residues. After removal of 3 bases from V and 3 bases from J, the junction contained 6 bases not matched to a gene. The CDR3 reads CSVERGLGTDTQYF. DNA for the CDR3: TGCAGCGTTGAGAGGGGGCTAGGTACAGATACGCAGTATTTT.

The chain employs TRBV4-2 and TRBJ2-5; 10 bases align to TRBD1. The ends lost 6 bases at V and 4 bases at J; junction bases unmatched: 11. Per germline, CDR1 LGHNA and CDR2 YNFKEQ. There are 16 residues in the CDR3. CDR3 loop: CASSRSGTGERETQYF. The CDR3 DNA is TGTGCCAGCAGTCGCTCCGGGACAGGGGAGCGAGAGACCCAGTACTTC.

V and J are TRBV18 and TRBJ2-7; 12 bases align to TRBD1. This CDR3 region has 14 residues. The trim removed 5 bases at V and 7 bases at J, leaving 6 bases unmatched. Looked up from germline, CDR1 is KGHSH and CDR2 is LQKENI. In nucleotides, the CDR3 is TGTGCCAGCTCATCGGGACAGGGGGCGGGAGAGCAGTACTTC. It specifies CASSSGQGAGEQYF.

The rearrangement links TRBV25-1 to TRBJ2-5, with a tentative D call TRBD1 (5 bases). The end of the DNA fits TRBJ2-7 better, so the J call may be wrong. CDR1 and CDR2 from the germline V gene are MGHDK and SYGVNS. CDR3 size: 14 residues. The CDR3 bases are TGTGCCAGCTCCCGATCAGGGAAGGAGCACGAGCAGTACTTC. Translating it yields CASSRSGKEHEQYF.

The chain recombines TRBV5-6 with TRBJ1-1, with D possibly TRBD1 on 6 matching bases. Germline V gene lookup returns CDR1 SGHDT and CDR2 YYEEEE. Trimming took off 2 bases at V and 2 bases at J, with 16 bases between the two ends. This CDR3 region has 16 residues. CDR3 sequence: CASSFNTGHQNTEAFF. Here the CDR3 DNA reads TGTGCCAGCAGCTTTAACACGGGACACCAAAACACTGAAGCTTTCTTT.

J is TRBJ2-2 and V is TRBV7-2; no clear D gene. Germline CDR1 SGHTA, CDR2 FQGNSA. This CDR3 region has 15 residues. Between the trimmed V and J ends, which lost 3 bases and 4 bases, there was a span of 12 bases. The CDR3 DNA is TGTGCCAGCAGCTTGCACAGCCAAGTCACCGGGGAGCTGTTTTTT. This translates into CASSLHSQVTGELFF.

The rearrangement joins TRBV2 to TRBJ2-1; D ambiguous. Trimming took 9 bases from V and 8 from J, leaving 14 bases between them. Germline V lookup: CDR1 SNHLY, CDR2 FYNNEI. The CDR3 runs to 12 residues. CDR3 nucleotide sequence: TGTGCCAGTACGTCCTTGCTGGATGAGCAGTTCTTC. Translated: CASTSLLDEQFF.